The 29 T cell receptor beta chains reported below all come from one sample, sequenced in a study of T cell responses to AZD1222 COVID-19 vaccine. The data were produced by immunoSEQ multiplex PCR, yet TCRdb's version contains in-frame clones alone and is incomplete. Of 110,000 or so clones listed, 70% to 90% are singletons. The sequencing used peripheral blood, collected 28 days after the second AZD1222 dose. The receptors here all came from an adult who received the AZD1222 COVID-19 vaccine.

The CDR3 nucleotides read TGCGCCAGCAGCCGCGAACAGGGTTTCGGTTCACCCCTCCACTTT. Translated: CASSREQGFGSPLHF. The chain is built from TRBV4-3 and TRBJ1-6, with a possible D match to TRBD1 (6 bases). This CDR3 comprises 15 residues. V shed 4 bases and J shed 9 bases, with 16 bases lying between them. In germline, CDR1 is LGHNA, CDR2 YSLEER.

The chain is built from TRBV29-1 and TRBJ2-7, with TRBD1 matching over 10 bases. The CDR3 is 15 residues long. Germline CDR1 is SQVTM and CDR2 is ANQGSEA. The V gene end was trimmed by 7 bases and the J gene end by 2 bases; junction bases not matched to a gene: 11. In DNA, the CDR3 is TGCAGCGCCAGGTTCGGGACAGGGGATACCTACGAGCAGTACTTC. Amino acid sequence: CSARFGTGDTYEQYF.

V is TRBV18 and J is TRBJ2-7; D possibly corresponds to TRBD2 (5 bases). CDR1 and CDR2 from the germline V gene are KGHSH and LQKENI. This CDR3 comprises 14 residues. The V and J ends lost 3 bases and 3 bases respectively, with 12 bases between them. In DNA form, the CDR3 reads TGTGCCAGCTCACCTTCGGGGTGGGACTACGAGCAGTACTTC. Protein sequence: CASSPSGWDYEQYF.

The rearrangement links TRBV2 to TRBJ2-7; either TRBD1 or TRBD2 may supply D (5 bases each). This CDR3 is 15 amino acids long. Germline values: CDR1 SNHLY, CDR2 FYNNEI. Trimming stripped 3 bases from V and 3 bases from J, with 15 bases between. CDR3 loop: CASSETGTYIYEQYF. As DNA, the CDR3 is TGTGCCAGCAGTGAGACGGGGACCTACATCTACGAGCAGTACTTC.

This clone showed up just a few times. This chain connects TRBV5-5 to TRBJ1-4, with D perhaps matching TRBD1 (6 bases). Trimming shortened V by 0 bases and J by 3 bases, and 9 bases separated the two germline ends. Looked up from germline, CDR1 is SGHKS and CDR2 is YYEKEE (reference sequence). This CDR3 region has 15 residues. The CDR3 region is CASSLDRVSNEKLFF. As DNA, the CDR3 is TGTGCCAGCAGCTTGGACAGGGTGTCTAATGAAAAACTGTTTTTT. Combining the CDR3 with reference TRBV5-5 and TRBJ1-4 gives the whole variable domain DAGVTQSPTHLIKTRGQQVTLRCSPISGHKSVSWYQQVLGQGPQFIFQYYEKEERGRGNFPDRFSARQFPNYSSELNVNALLLGDSALYLCASSLDRVSNEKLFFGSGTQLSVL.

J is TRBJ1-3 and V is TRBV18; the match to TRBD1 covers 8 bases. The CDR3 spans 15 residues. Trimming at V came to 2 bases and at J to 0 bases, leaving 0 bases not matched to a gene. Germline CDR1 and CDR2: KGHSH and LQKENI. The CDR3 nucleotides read TGTGCCAGCTCACCAGGGACAGGCTCTGGAAACACCATATATTTT. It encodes CASSPGTGSGNTIYF.

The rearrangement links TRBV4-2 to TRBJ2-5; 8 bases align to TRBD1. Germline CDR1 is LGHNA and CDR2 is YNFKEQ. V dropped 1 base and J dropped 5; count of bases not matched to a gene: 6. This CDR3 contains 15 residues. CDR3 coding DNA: TGTGCCAGCAGCCAAGCCGGGACAGGCCAGGAGACCCAGTACTTC. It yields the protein CASSQAGTGQETQYF.

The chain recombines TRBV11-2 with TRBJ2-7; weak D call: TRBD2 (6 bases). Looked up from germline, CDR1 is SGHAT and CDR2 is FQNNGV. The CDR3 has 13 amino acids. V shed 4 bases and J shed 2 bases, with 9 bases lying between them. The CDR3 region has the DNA TGTGCCAGCAGCTCGGGACTCGCCTACGAGCAGTACTTC. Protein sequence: CASSSGLAYEQYF.

The CDR3 protein is CASSLGLTNTGELFF. The CDR3 nucleotides are TGCGCCAGCAGCTTGGGACTGACGAACACCGGGGAGCTGTTTTTT. The V and J genes are TRBV5-1 and TRBJ2-2, with D hard to call. The germline V and J ends were trimmed by 0 bases and 0 bases, with 6 bases remaining between them. Germline V gene data show CDR1 as SGHRS and CDR2 as YFSETQ. The CDR3 totals 15 residues.

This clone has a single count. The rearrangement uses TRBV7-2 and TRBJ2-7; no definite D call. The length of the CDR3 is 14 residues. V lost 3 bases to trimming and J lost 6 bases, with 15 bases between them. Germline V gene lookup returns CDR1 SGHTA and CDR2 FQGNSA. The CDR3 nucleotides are TGTGCCAGCAGCTTCCGTCAGAACTCCCTCGAGCAGTACTTC. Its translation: CASSFRQNSLEQYF.

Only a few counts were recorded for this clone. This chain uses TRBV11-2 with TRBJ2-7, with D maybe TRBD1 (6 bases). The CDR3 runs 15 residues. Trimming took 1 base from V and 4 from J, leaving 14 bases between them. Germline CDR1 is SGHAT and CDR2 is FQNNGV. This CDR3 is CASSLVRGQHYEQYF. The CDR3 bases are TGTGCCAGCAGCTTAGTTCGGGGACAACATTACGAGCAGTACTTC.

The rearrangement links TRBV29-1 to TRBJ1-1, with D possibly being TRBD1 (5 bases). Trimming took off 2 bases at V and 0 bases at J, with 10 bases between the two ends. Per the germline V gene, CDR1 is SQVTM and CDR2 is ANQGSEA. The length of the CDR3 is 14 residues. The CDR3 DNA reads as TGCAGCGTTGAACGGGGACGGGTGAACACTGAAGCTTTCTTT. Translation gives CSVERGRVNTEAFF.

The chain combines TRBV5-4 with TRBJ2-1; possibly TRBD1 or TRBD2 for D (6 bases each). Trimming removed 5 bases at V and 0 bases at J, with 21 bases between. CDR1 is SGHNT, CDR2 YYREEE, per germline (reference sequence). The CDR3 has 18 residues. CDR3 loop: CASRSLPGRGHSYNEQFF. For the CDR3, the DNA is TGTGCCAGCAGGAGTCTCCCGGGGCGGGGACACTCCTACAATGAGCAGTTCTTC.

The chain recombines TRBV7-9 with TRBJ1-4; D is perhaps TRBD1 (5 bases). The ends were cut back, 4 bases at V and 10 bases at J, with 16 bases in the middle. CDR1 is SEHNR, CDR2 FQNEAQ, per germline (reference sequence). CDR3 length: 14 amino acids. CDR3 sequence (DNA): TGTGCCAGCAGCTCCGGGACTTTAACGGGAAAACTGTTTTTT. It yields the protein CASSSGTLTGKLFF.

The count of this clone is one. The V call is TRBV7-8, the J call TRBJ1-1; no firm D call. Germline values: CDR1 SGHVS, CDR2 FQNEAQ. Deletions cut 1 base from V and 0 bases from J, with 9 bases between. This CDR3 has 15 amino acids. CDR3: CASSLVIGMNTEAFF. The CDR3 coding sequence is TGTGCCAGCAGCTTAGTTATAGGCATGAACACTGAAGCTTTCTTT. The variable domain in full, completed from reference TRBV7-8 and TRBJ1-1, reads GAGVSQSPRYKVAKRGQDVALRCDPISGHVSLFWYQQALGQGPEFLTYFQNEAQLDKSGLPSDRFFAERPEGSVSTLKIQRTQQEDSAVYLCASSLVIGMNTEAFFGQGTRLTVV.

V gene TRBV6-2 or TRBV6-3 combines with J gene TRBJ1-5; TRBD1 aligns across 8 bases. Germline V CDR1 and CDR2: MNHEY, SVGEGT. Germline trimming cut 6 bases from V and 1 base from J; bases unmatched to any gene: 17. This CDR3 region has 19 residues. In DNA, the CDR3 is TGTGCCAGCAGATACAAGGACAGGGTTGTGTCAGGGAGCAATCAGCCCCAGCATTTT. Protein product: CASRYKDRVVSGSNQPQHF.

In DNA form, the CDR3 reads TGTGCCAGCAGCACCGGGGAGGCGCAAAACATTCAGTACTTC. Translation: CASSTGEAQNIQYF. The V gene is TRBV5-4, the J gene TRBJ2-4; D is perhaps TRBD2 (6 bases). The CDR3 contains 14 residues. The germline V gene encodes CDR1 SGHNT and CDR2 YYREEE (reference sequence). V lost 4 bases to trimming and J lost 5 bases, with 13 bases between them.

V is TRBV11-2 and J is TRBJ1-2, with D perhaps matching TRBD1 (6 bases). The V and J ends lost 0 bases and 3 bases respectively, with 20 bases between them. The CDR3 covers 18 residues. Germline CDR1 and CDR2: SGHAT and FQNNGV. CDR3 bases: TGTGCCAGCAGCTTAGATGGGCGGGTGGGGGCCGCTGACTATGGCTACACCTTC. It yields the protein CASSLDGRVGAADYGYTF.

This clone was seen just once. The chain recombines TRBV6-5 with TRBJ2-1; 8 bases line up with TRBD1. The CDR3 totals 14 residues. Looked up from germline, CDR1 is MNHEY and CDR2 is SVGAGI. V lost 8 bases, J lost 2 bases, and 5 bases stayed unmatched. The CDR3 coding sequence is TGTGCCAGCGTTAGGACAGGGACCTACAATGAGCAGTTCTTC. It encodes CASVRTGTYNEQFF.

CDR3 DNA sequence: TGTGCCAGCAGCTTAGGAGGCAATTCACCCCTCCACTTT. This encodes CASSLGGNSPLHF. This sequence joins TRBV7-3 and TRBJ1-6; D unclear. Germline V gene lookup returns CDR1 SGHTA and CDR2 FQGTGA. CDR3 length: 13 amino acids. Between the trimmed V and J ends, which lost 2 bases and 7 bases, there was a span of 6 bases.

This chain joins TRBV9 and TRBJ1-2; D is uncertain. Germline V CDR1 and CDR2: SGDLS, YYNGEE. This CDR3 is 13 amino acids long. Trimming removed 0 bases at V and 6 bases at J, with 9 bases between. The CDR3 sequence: CASSVVGGNGYTF. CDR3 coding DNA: TGTGCCAGCAGCGTAGTAGGAGGGAATGGCTACACCTTC.

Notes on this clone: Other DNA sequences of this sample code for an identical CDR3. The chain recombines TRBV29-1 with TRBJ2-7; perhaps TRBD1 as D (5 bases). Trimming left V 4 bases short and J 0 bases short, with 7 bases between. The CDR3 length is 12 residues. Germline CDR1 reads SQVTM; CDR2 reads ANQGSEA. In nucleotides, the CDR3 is TGCAGCGTTGGTCAGGGCTCCTACGAGCAGTACTTC. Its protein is CSVGQGSYEQYF.

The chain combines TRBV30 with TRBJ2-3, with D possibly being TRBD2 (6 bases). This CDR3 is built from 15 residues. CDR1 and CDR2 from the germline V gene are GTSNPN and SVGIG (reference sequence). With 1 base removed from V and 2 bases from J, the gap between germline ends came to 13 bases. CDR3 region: CAWSGDSTTTDTQYF. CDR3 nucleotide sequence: TGTGCCTGGAGTGGGGACTCGACTACCACAGATACGCAGTATTTT.

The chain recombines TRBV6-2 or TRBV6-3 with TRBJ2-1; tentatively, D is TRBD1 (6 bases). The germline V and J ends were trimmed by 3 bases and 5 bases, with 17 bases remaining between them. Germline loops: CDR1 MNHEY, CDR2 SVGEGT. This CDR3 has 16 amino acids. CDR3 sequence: CASSYRPGHGNNEQFF. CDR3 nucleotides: TGTGCCAGCAGTTATAGACCGGGACACGGGAACAATGAGCAGTTCTTC.

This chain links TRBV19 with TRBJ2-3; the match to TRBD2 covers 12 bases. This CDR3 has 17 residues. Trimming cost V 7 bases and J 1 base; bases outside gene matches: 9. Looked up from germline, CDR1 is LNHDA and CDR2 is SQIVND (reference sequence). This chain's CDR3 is CASTYSGLAGRTDTQYF. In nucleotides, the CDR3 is TGTGCCAGTACCTATTCCGGACTAGCGGGGCGCACAGATACGCAGTATTTT.

This chain's CDR3 is CASSPEDLTQYF. CDR3 in DNA: TGTGCCAGCTCACCCGAGGACCTTACGCAGTATTTT. The chain carries TRBV18 and TRBJ2-3, with no clear D. V lost 3 bases to trimming and J lost 8 bases, with 9 bases between them. Germline V gives CDR1 KGHSH, CDR2 LQKENI. The CDR3 runs to 12 residues.

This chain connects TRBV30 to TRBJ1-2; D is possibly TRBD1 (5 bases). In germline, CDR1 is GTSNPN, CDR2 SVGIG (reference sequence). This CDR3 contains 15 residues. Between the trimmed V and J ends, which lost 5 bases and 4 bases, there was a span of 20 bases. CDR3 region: CAWGHYILNLYGYTF. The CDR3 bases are TGTGCCTGGGGACATTATATACTTAACCTCTATGGCTACACCTTC.

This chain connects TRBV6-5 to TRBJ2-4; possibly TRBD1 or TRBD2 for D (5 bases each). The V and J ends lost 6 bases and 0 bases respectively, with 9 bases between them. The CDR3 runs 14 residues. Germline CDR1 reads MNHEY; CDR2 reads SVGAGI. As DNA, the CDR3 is TGTGCCAGCAGCGATGGGACAGCCAAAAACATTCAGTACTTC. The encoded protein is CASSDGTAKNIQYF.

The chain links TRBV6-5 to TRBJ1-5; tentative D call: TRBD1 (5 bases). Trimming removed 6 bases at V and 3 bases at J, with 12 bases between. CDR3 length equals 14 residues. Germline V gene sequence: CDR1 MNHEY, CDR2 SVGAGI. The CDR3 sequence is CASRARATNQPQHF. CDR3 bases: TGTGCCAGCAGGGCCAGGGCGACCAATCAGCCCCAGCATTTT.